Listed below are T cell receptor beta chains from one sample, sequenced in a study of radiotherapy plus CTLA-4 blockade in lung cancer. Assay used: immunoSEQ multiplex PCR; TCRdb lists only in-frame clones, some missing. Of 110,000 or so clones listed, about 83% are singletons. Here the sequenced sample was peripheral blood, taken from a patient treated with radiotherapy plus ipilimumab. The source of these receptors is a human donor with non-small cell lung cancer who had a partial response to radiotherapy plus ipilimumab. CDR3s include the opening cysteine and the closing phenylalanine or tryptophan. D genes are given only for firm matches. Rows may omit the clone size; those that give it use once, few, many or a size class.

V	D	size	J	length	DNA	CDR3
TRBV6-1	-	-	TRBJ1-2	14	TGTGCCAGCAGTGAAGATGGTCGGGAATTCGGCTACACCTTC	CASSEDGREFGYTF
TRBV19	-	-	TRBJ1-2	15	TGTGCCAGTAGTACACTCGGTCGGGGGGACTATGGCTACACCTTC	CASSTLGRGDYGYTF
TRBV7-6	-	-	TRBJ2-1	13	TGTGCCAGCAGCTTAGGAGGAGTCTATGAGCAGTTCTTC	CASSLGGVYEQFF
TRBV7-9	TRBD1	few	TRBJ1-4	14	TGTGCCAGCAGCGTCGGAGGGGGCGGGGTAAAACTGTTTTTT	CASSVGGGGVKLFF
TRBV2	-	-	TRBJ1-5	14	TGTGCCAGCAGTGATTGGCAGGGGAATCAGCCCCAGCATTTT	CASSDWQGNQPQHF
TRBV27	TRBD1	-	TRBJ1-1	13	TGTGCCAGCAGCGGACAGGGGGCCGTTGAAGCTTTCTTT	CASSGQGAVEAFF
TRBV4-1	-	-	TRBJ2-3	16	TGCGCCAGCAGCCAAGAGGGGAGCCGTAGCGCAGATACGCAGTATTTT	CASSQEGSRSADTQYF
TRBV4-1	-	-	TRBJ1-2	15	TGCGCCAGCAGCCTCGTACGGGGGGGGATAGAAGGCTACACCTTC	CASSLVRGGIEGYTF
TRBV18	-	-	TRBJ2-2	12	TGTGCCAGCTCCGAGGGTCCCGGGGAGCTGTTTTTT	CASSEGPGELFF
TRBV5-6	TRBD1	few	TRBJ1-1	17	TGTGCCAGCAGCTTCGCTCAGGGGGTTCGGAGGAACACTGAAGCTTTCTTT	CASSFAQGVRRNTEAFF
TRBV28	-	-	TRBJ2-1	15	TGTGCCAGCAGTTTATTACAGGGTTTTTACAATGAGCAGTTCTTC	CASSLLQGFYNEQFF
TRBV25-1	TRBD1	few	TRBJ2-3	15	TGTGCCAGCAGTGCAGGGACAGGAACCACAGATACGCAGTATTTT	CASSAGTGTTDTQYF
TRBV5-1	-	-	TRBJ2-7	13	TGCGCCAGCAGCTTGGAGACAGGTTCCGAGCAGTACTTC	CASSLETGSEQYF
TRBV9	TRBD1	-	TRBJ2-3	16	TGTGCCAGCAGTGACAGGGGCGCCTTATTCACAGATACGCAGTATTTT	CASSDRGALFTDTQYF
TRBV30	TRBD2	-	TRBJ2-1	19	TGTGCCTGGCTTATAGCCCGTAGCGGGAGGGCCGAGCTCGACAATGAGCAGTTCTTC	CAWLIARSGRAELDNEQFF
TRBV19	-	-	TRBJ2-4	13	TGTGCCAGTAGTAAAGGCGGCGTGGACATTCAGTACTTC	CASSKGGVDIQYF
TRBV9	TRBD2	-	TRBJ2-1	15	TGTGCCAGCAGCGCCCGACTAGCTCGTTACAATGAGCAGTTCTTC	CASSARLARYNEQFF
TRBV28	-	-	TRBJ1-2	16	TGTGCCAGCAGTCCCTCAAGGACAGACTCTAACTATGGCTACACCTTC	CASSPSRTDSNYGYTF
TRBV18	-	-	TRBJ2-3	14	TGTGCCAGCTCACCACGGGAGCACACAGATACGCAGTATTTT	CASSPREHTDTQYF
TRBV5-1	TRBD1	-	TRBJ1-4	16	TGCGCCAGCAGCTTGGGTCGGACAGGGATAAATGAAAAACTGTTTTTT	CASSLGRTGINEKLFF
TRBV7-6	-	-	TRBJ2-2	15	TGTGCCAGCAGGACTCTACGGACAGACACCGGGGAGCTGTTTTTT	CASRTLRTDTGELFF
TRBV29-1	-	-	TRBJ1-1	11	TGCAGCGTTGACGTCCTAAGTGAAGCTTTCTTT	CSVDVLSEAFF
TRBV7-3	TRBD1	few	TRBJ1-5	16	TGTGCCAGCAGCTCAAAAACAGGGGCCCAGAATCAGCCCCAGCATTTT	CASSSKTGAQNQPQHF
TRBV7-9	TRBD1	-	TRBJ2-1	14	TGTGCCAGCAGCAAAGAGGGGGCAGGAGATGAGCAGTTCTTC	CASSKEGAGDEQFF
TRBV18	-	-	TRBJ1-5	14	TGTGCCAGCTCACCGATGGGCTCCGAGCAGCCCCAGCATTTT	CASSPMGSEQPQHF
TRBV5-6	TRBD1	-	TRBJ1-1	13	TGTGCCAGCAGCGGGACAGGGGTCACTGAAGCTTTCTTT	CASSGTGVTEAFF
TRBV4-3	TRBD1	few	TRBJ2-2	18	TGCGCCAGCAGCCAAGCTACAGGGGGCTTTCTCGACACCGGGGAGCTGTTTTTT	CASSQATGGFLDTGELFF
TRBV6-6	-	-	TRBJ1-1	14	TGTGCCAGCACCCGGGGGCGGGGGAACAGTGAAGCTTTCTTT	CASTRGRGNSEAFF
TRBV6-6	-	-	TRBJ2-1	15	TGTGCCAGCAGTTACGTTGGGTCGTCGACTAATGAGCAGTTCTTC	CASSYVGSSTNEQFF
TRBV5-4	-	few	TRBJ2-7	14	TGTGCCAGCAGCTTGACAGACAGGTCTGGGGAGCAGTACTTC	CASSLTDRSGEQYF
TRBV7-2	TRBD2	-	TRBJ2-3	16	TGTGCCAGCAGCTTAAAATACCTGCGGGGGGGGGATACGCAGTATTTT	CASSLKYLRGGDTQYF
TRBV27	TRBD2	-	TRBJ2-2	15	TGTGCCAGCAGTTTAAGCGGGAGATACACCGGGGAGCTGTTTTTT	CASSLSGRYTGELFF
TRBV9	-	-	TRBJ2-2	14	TGTGCCAGCAGCGGGACAACGAACACCGGGGAGCTGTTTTTT	CASSGTTNTGELFF
TRBV30	TRBD2	-	TRBJ2-3	15	TGTGCCTGGAGACCCAGGACTAGAGGCACAGATACGCAGTATTTT	CAWRPRTRGTDTQYF
TRBV5-1	TRBD2	once	TRBJ2-3	12	TGCGCCAGCAGCTTAGCGGGAGGCCCGCAGTATTTT	CASSLAGGPQYF
TRBV6-1	-	-	TRBJ1-1	13	TGTGCCAGCAGTGAATCAGGGCGGGGGAGAGCTTTCTTT	CASSESGRGRAFF
TRBV30	-	-	TRBJ1-1	12	TGTGCCTGGAGTAGGGGATACACTGAAGCTTTCTTT	CAWSRGYTEAFF
TRBV6-5	-	-	TRBJ1-1	14	TGTGCCAGCAGATCCCAGGCTCGGGGCACTGAAGCTTTCTTT	CASRSQARGTEAFF
TRBV6-5	-	-	TRBJ2-2	13	TGTGCCAGCAGGGGGCTCAACACCGGGGAGCTGTTTTTT	CASRGLNTGELFF
TRBV13	-	-	TRBJ1-2	12	TGTGCCAGCAGCCTGCAGGGTGATGGCTACACCTTC	CASSLQGDGYTF
TRBV28	-	-	TRBJ2-7	10	TGTGCCAGCAGTTCGAGGGTGCAGTACTTC	CASSSRVQYF
TRBV5-1	-	-	TRBJ2-7	16	TGCGCCAGCAGCTTGTTCTCGGGGCGGGATGGAGGCGAGCAGTACTTC	CASSLFSGRDGGEQYF
TRBV5-1	TRBD2	-	TRBJ2-1	14	TGCGCCAGCAGCGGAAGCGGGGGGTACAATGAGCAGTTCTTC	CASSGSGGYNEQFF
TRBV14	TRBD2	-	TRBJ2-7	17	TGTGCCAGCAGCCAAGAGGGACTAGCGGGAGGGCCGTCCGAGCAGTACTTC	CASSQEGLAGGPSEQYF
TRBV7-2	TRBD1	-	TRBJ1-5	15	TGTGCCAGCAGCTCCACAGGGGGAAGCAATCAGCCCCAGCATTTT	CASSSTGGSNQPQHF
TRBV7-9	TRBD2	-	TRBJ2-5	15	TGTGCCAGCAGCTTAGGTAGCGGGAGAGGAGAGACCCAGTACTTC	CASSLGSGRGETQYF
TRBV28	TRBD2	-	TRBJ2-7	16	TGTGCCAGCAGTTTGGTGGGAGCGGGAGTTTCCTACGAGCAGTACTTC	CASSLVGAGVSYEQYF
TRBV4-1	-	few	TRBJ2-5	12	TGTGCCAGCAGCCTAGACCAAGAGACCCAGTACTTC	CASSLDQETQYF
TRBV11-3	-	-	TRBJ2-5	14	TGTGCCAGCAGCTCCTCGGTTGGGGCAGAGACCCAGTACTTC	CASSSSVGAETQYF
TRBV19	TRBD1	-	TRBJ1-5	15	TGTGCCAGTAACTTACTCACAGGGGGCGGACAGCCCCAGCATTTT	CASNLLTGGGQPQHF
TRBV19	TRBD2	few	TRBJ2-3	16	TGTGCCAGTAGTATAGGCCTAGCGGGAAGCACAGATACGCAGTATTTT	CASSIGLAGSTDTQYF
TRBV11-2	TRBD2	few	TRBJ2-5	14	TGTGCCAGCAGCTTGGGGCGGGAGGGTAGAGAGCAGTACTTC	CASSLGREGREQYF
TRBV7-3	-	few	TRBJ1-1	13	TGTGCCAGCAGCCAGGGGAGGAACACTGAAGCTTTCTTT	CASSQGRNTEAFF
TRBV28	-	few	TRBJ1-3	15	TGTGCCAGCAGTTTAATACAGGTCTCTGGAAACACCATATATTTT	CASSLIQVSGNTIYF
TRBV4-1	-	-	TRBJ1-3	15	TGCGCCAGCAGCCACGACAGAACCCATGGAAACACCATATATTTT	CASSHDRTHGNTIYF
TRBV10-1	TRBD1	-	TRBJ1-1	16	TGCGCCAGCAGTGAGCCACGGACAGGCAATAACACTGAAGCTTTCTTT	CASSEPRTGNNTEAFF
TRBV28	TRBD1	-	TRBJ1-2	16	TGTGCCAGCTGTTATCGGGGGACAGGGGGCAGCTATGGCTACACCTTC	CASCYRGTGGSYGYTF
TRBV20-1	-	-	TRBJ2-7	11	TGCAGTGTCCTCCCCGGGAAGGAGCAGTACTTC	CSVLPGKEQYF